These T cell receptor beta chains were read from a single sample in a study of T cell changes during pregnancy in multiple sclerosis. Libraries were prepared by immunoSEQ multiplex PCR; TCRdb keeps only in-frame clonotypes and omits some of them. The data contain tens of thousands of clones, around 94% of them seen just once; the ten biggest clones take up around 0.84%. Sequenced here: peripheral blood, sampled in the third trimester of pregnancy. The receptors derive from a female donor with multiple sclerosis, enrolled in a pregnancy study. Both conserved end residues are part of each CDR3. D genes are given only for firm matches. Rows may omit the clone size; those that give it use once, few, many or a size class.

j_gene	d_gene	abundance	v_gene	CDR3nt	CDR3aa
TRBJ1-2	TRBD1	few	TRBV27	TGTGCCAGCAGTTTCTTTGCAGGGGGGTATGGCTACACCTTC	CASSFFAGGYGYTF
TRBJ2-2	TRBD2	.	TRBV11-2	TGTGCCAGCAGCCCACTGACTAGCGGGAGATACGACAACACCGGGGAGCTGTTTTTT	CASSPLTSGRYDNTGELFF
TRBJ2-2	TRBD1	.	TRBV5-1	TGCGCCAGCAGCTCGACAGGGGGGCCGTCTGGGGAGCTGTTTTTT	CASSSTGGPSGELFF
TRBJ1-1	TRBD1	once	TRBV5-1	TGCGCCAGCAGCCCAAGTACAGGGGAAGCGAACACTGAAGCTTTCTTT	CASSPSTGEANTEAFF
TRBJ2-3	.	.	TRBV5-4	TGTGCCAGCAGCTTGCAGGGGGGCCTAAGCACAGATACGCAGTATTTT	CASSLQGGLSTDTQYF
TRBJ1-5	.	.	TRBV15	TGTGCCACCAGCAGAGATCTGGCAGACGGGGAGAGCAATCAGCCCCAGCATTTT	CATSRDLADGESNQPQHF
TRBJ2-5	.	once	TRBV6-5	TGTGCCAGCAGTTACTCGAGGCTAGGTGGAGAGACCCAGTACTTC	CASSYSRLGGETQYF
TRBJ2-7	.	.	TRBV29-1	TGCAGCGTTGTGGTCCAGGGCCTCTACGAGCAGTACTTC	CSVVVQGLYEQYF
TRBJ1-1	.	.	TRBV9	TGTGCCAGCAGCTACGGAGTGAACACTGAAGCTTTCTTT	CASSYGVNTEAFF
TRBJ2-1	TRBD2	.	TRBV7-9	TGTGCCAGCAGCCCAGGACTAGCGGGAGCCCGAAGCTCCTACAATGAGCAGTTCTTC	CASSPGLAGARSSYNEQFF
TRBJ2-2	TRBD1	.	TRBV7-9	TGTGCCAGCAGACAACAGGGGGCGCGAACCGGGGAGCTGTTTTTT	CASRQQGARTGELFF
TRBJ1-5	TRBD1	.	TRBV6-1	TGTGCCAGCAGTGGATGGACAGGGGAGTATCAGCCCCAGCATTTT	CASSGWTGEYQPQHF
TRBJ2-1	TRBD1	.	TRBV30	TGTGCCTGGAATCCCGGGACAGGGATCAATGAGCAGTTCTTC	CAWNPGTGINEQFF
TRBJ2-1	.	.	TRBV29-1	TGCAGCGTTAAGAGAGGGGGCAATGAGCAGTTCTTC	CSVKRGGNEQFF
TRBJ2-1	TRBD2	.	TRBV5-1	TGCGCCAGCAGCTTTTTCCCCGGGACTAGCGGGAGTAATGAGCAGTTCTTC	CASSFFPGTSGSNEQFF
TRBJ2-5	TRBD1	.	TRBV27	TGTGCCAGCAGGCCCGACATGGGACAGGCCCTGGAGACCCAGTACTTC	CASRPDMGQALETQYF
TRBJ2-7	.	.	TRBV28	TGTGCCAGCAGTTCCCGGCGACGGGAGAGGGTCGAGCAGTACTTC	CASSSRRRERVEQYF
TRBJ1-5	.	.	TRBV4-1	TGCGCCAGCAGCCAAGGGAACGGGGATCAGCCCCAGCATTTT	CASSQGNGDQPQHF
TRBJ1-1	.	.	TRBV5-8	TGTGCCAGCAGCTTGAAAGTGGGCAGGGATATTAACACTGAAGCTTTCTTT	CASSLKVGRDINTEAFF
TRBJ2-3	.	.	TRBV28	TGTGCCAGCAGTTTTACCAGGCTCGGTACGCAGTATTTT	CASSFTRLGTQYF
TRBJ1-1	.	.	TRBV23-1	TGCGCCAGCAGTCAATCGCAGGGGCGCGTCAAGGGGGCTTTCTTT	CASSQSQGRVKGAFF
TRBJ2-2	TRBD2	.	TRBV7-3	TGTGCCAGCAGCTTCCGACTAGCGGGAGGAGGGACCGGGGAGCTGTTTTTT	CASSFRLAGGGTGELFF
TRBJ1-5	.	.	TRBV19	TGTGCCAGTAGGACACCACAGGGAAGGATGAATCAGCCCCAGCATTTT	CASRTPQGRMNQPQHF
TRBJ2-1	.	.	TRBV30	TGTGCCTGGAGTGTCTTATCCTACAATGAGCAGTTCTTC	CAWSVLSYNEQFF
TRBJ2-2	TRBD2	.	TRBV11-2	TGTGCCAGCAGCTTAGGCGGGCTAGCGGGAGGAAGGGCCGGGGAGCTGTTTTTT	CASSLGGLAGGRAGELFF
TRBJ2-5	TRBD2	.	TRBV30	TGTGCCTGGAGGGGAGTCGGGAGGGCCGAAGAGACCCAGTACTTC	CAWRGVGRAEETQYF
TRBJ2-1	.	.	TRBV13	TGTGCCAGCAGCTTAGTTGGGTCGGGACACCGGATCCCCCACAATGAGCAGTTCTTC	CASSLVGSGHRIPHNEQFF
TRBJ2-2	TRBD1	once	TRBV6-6	TGTGCCAGCAGTCCACGGGACAGGGTAACCACCGGGGAGCTGTTTTTT	CASSPRDRVTTGELFF
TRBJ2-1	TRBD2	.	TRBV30	TGTGCCTGGAGTGTACTACTAGCGGGAGAGGAGTTCTTC	CAWSVLLAGEEFF
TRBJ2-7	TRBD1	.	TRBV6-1	TGTGCCAGCAGTGACGGAGACAGGGTGGTGTACGAGCAGTACTTC	CASSDGDRVVYEQYF
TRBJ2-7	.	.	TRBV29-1	TGCAGCGTTGTTGGGCAGGGGAGCTCCTACGAGCAGTACTTC	CSVVGQGSSYEQYF
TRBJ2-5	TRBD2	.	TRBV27	TGTGCCAGCAGCACTAGCGGGAGATCGTTAGAGACCCAGTACTTC	CASSTSGRSLETQYF
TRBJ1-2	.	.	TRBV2	TGTGCCAGCAGTGCACAAGAGAGGGCCGGCTACACCTTC	CASSAQERAGYTF
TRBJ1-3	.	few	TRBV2	TGTGCCACCAAAGGACAGTTCTCTGGAAACACCATATATTTT	CATKGQFSGNTIYF
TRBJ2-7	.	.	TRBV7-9	TGTGCCAGCAGCCAAGGACTAAAACCCGACGAGCAGTACTTC	CASSQGLKPDEQYF
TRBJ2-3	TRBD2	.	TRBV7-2	TGTGCCAGCAGCTTAGCGCGCGGGGGATCCGATACGCAGTATTTT	CASSLARGGSDTQYF
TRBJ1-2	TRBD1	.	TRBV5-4	TGTGCCAGCAGCTCAAACAGGGGGCGGGACACGGGCTACACCTTC	CASSSNRGRDTGYTF